This T cell receptor (beta chain) was documented in a study of PD-1 blockade in classical Hodgkin lymphoma. Findings of the study overall: Relapsed/refractory patients reportedly had lower baseline diversity than newly diagnosed patients. Some patients started nivolumab under 1 year after ASCT, and they were excluded. Similar baseline diversity was found in complete responders and newly diagnosed patients. Researchers reported that CD4+ TCR diversity, though not CD8+, rose significantly by C4D1.

Every one of the patients relapsed after autologous stem cell transplantation (brentuximab vedotin exposure was variable). The CDR3 is made up of 15 amino acids. J gave up 5 bases and V 4 bases, and 7 bases lay outside the gene matches. The germline V gene encodes CDR1 MGHRA and CDR2 YSYEKL. Data came from immunoSEQ multiplex PCR; TCRdb stores just in-frame clones and leaves some out. Of about 90,000 clones in the sample, about 93% are singletons; the top ten hold approximately 2.4%. In the case of this clone: Its antigen is currently unknown.

Sample: peripheral blood mononuclear cells (PBMCs), taken before the second cycle of nivolumab. This receptor was identified in a human donor with classical Hodgkin lymphoma. The chain combines TRBV4-1 with TRBJ2-5, with 10 bases lining up with TRBD1. The CDR3 bases are TGCGCCAGCAGCCGGAGCGACAGGGGGCTGGAGACCCAGTACTTC. It encodes CASSRSDRGLETQYF.